One and the same sample provided the 22 T cell receptor beta chains below, sequenced in a study of T cell responses to AZD1222 COVID-19 vaccine. The protocol was immunoSEQ multiplex PCR, while the TCRdb copy is restricted to in-frame clones and leaves out a portion. The table shows approximately 110,000 clones, with roughly 90% occurring only once. This material consisted of peripheral blood, taken on day 0 of AZD1222 vaccination. All receptors derive from an adult in good health.

The chain links TRBV25-1 to TRBJ2-5, with unresolved D. The CDR3 extends over 14 amino acids. The V and J ends lost 2 bases and 2 bases respectively, with 9 bases between them. Germline lookup yields CDR1 MGHDK and CDR2 SYGVNS. CDR3 in amino acids: CASSEPGRQETQYF. In nucleotides, the CDR3 is TGTGCCAGCAGTGAACCGGGCAGGCAAGAGACCCAGTACTTC.

On this clone itself: Other DNA sequences in this specimen translate into the identical CDR3. V is TRBV5-6 and J is TRBJ1-6, with a tentative D call TRBD1 (5 bases). The germline V gene has CDR1 SGHDT and CDR2 YYEEEE. This CDR3 region has 15 residues. Trimming removed 0 bases from V and 5 bases from J, with 9 bases in between. The CDR3 bases are TGTGCCAGCAGCTTGGTCCAGGGTGATAATTCACCCCTCCACTTT. It translates to CASSLVQGDNSPLHF.

V gene TRBV19 combines with J gene TRBJ2-7; D call uncertain. The ends were cut back, 1 base at V and 0 bases at J, with 7 bases in the middle. CDR1 and CDR2 (germline): LNHDA, SQIVND (reference sequence). The CDR3 contains 14 residues. For the CDR3, the DNA is TGTGCCAGTAGTATAGTAGGCAGCTCCTACGAGCAGTACTTC. Translating gives CASSIVGSSYEQYF.

A few counts support this clone. The V and J genes are TRBV30 and TRBJ1-2, with 8 nucleotides matching TRBD1. With 2 bases clipped from V and 4 bases from J, the junction kept 3 bases outside the gene matches. This CDR3 is 13 amino acids long. Germline V gene data show CDR1 as GTSNPN and CDR2 as SVGIG (reference sequence). CDR3 loop: CAWSYGTGYGYTF. For the CDR3, the DNA is TGTGCCTGGAGTTATGGGACAGGCTATGGCTACACCTTC.

The rearrangement joins TRBV6-5 to TRBJ1-1, with 9 bases that match TRBD1. The J segment lost 4 bases and the V segment lost 5 bases, leaving 8 bases of the junction unmatched. Germline V CDR1 and CDR2: MNHEY, SVGAGI. The CDR3 runs to 15 residues. CDR3 in DNA: TGTGCCAGCAGTCCCGGGACAGGGATGACCACTGAAGCTTTCTTT. Translated: CASSPGTGMTTEAFF.

V gene TRBV10-1 combines with J gene TRBJ2-3, with a weak D call TRBD2 (5 bases). The V gene lost 11 bases and the J gene lost 0 bases, with 15 bases spanning the gap. The germline CDR1 and CDR2 sequences are WNHNN and SYGVQD (reference sequence). This CDR3 has 14 residues. CDR3 region: CALLGDTSTDTQYF. CDR3 bases: TGCGCCCTCCTGGGAGACACTAGCACAGATACGCAGTATTTT.

The V call is TRBV20-1, the J call TRBJ2-2; D gene ambiguous. The CDR3 extends over 11 amino acids. Trimming stripped 5 bases from V and 4 bases from J, with 5 bases between. Germline V CDR1 and CDR2: DFQATT, SNEGSKA (reference sequence). CDR3 nucleotides: TGCAGTGCTTCCTCCACCGGGGAGCTGTTTTTT. It codes for CSASSTGELFF.

This chain connects TRBV6-5 to TRBJ2-7; D uncertain. Germline CDR1 is MNHEY and CDR2 is SVGAGI. The CDR3 is 14 amino acids. V lost 0 bases and J lost 2, with 8 bases in between. The CDR3 coding sequence is TGTGCCAGCAGTTACTCGGGCAGCGCCTACGAGCAGTACTTC. Its protein is CASSYSGSAYEQYF.

The chain recombines TRBV7-2 with TRBJ2-6; the D is unclear. V was trimmed by 5 bases and J by 2 bases, leaving 7 bases between them. Germline V CDR1 and CDR2: SGHTA, FQGNSA. This CDR3 is 14 amino acids long. CDR3 in DNA: TGTGCCAGCAGCCAACCTCCTGGGGCCAACGTCCTGACTTTC. Translated: CASSQPPGANVLTF.

The genes are TRBV30 and TRBJ1-4; D perhaps matches TRBD1 (5 bases). The CDR3 runs 11 residues. V lost 0 bases to trimming and J lost 11 bases, with 7 bases between them. Germline V gene data show CDR1 as GTSNPN and CDR2 as SVGIG (reference sequence). The DNA for the CDR3 is TGTGCCTGGAGTGTTGGGACGAAACTGTTTTTT. Translation gives CAWSVGTKLFF.

This clone was observed a few times. The chain combines TRBV19 with TRBJ2-2; D not resolved. The CDR3 runs 13 residues. The germline CDR1 and CDR2 sequences are LNHDA and SQIVND (reference sequence). Trimming removed 8 bases at V and 1 base at J, with 8 bases between. Here the CDR3 reads CASHKQNTGELFF. CDR3 bases: TGTGCCAGTCACAAGCAGAACACCGGGGAGCTGTTTTTT.

The chain combines TRBV7-9 with TRBJ1-1; D ambiguous. Germline-derived CDR1 and CDR2 are SEHNR and FQNEAQ (reference sequence). V was shortened by 1 base and J by 4 bases, with 10 bases between the two germline ends. The CDR3 has 14 residues. The DNA of the CDR3 is TGTGCCAGCAGCTTAGATTCCGGGGTCACTGAAGCTTTCTTT. Residues: CASSLDSGVTEAFF.

This chain connects TRBV27 to TRBJ2-1; 13 nucleotides line up with TRBD2. Germline V gives CDR1 MNHEY, CDR2 SMNVEV (reference sequence). Unmatched junction bases numbered 12, after V lost 5 bases and J lost 5 bases. This CDR3 has 18 residues. The CDR3 is CASSPGLGLAGNDNEQFF. The DNA for the CDR3 is TGTGCCAGCAGTCCAGGATTGGGACTAGCGGGGAACGACAATGAGCAGTTCTTC.

This clone was recorded once. This chain uses TRBV30 with TRBJ1-4; D is ambiguous. The CDR3 spans 13 residues. Germline V gene data show CDR1 as GTSNPN and CDR2 as SVGIG (reference sequence). The V gene lost 2 bases and the J gene lost 8 bases, with 12 bases spanning the gap. CDR3 in amino acids: CAWSKGLQEKLFF. In DNA, the CDR3 is TGTGCCTGGAGTAAAGGGCTTCAAGAAAAACTGTTTTTT.

The rearrangement links TRBV2 to TRBJ1-5, with D possibly TRBD1 on 6 matching bases. The CDR3 consists of 17 residues. V was cut by 3 bases and J by 2 bases, with 17 bases left in between. Germline assignment: CDR1 SNHLY and CDR2 FYNNEI. The DNA for the CDR3 is TGTGCCAGCAGTGACGCGACAGGATACCTGGGCAATCAGCCCCAGCATTTT. It specifies CASSDATGYLGNQPQHF.

This chain uses TRBV20-1 with TRBJ1-4, with D possibly being TRBD1 (5 bases). This CDR3 has 11 amino acids. Germline CDR1 and CDR2: DFQATT and SNEGSKA (reference sequence). V was clipped by 3 bases and J by 8 bases, with 7 bases between them. DNA of the CDR3: TGCAGTGCTAGCAGGGACGAAAAACTGTTTTTT. This gives the protein CSASRDEKLFF.

This sequence joins TRBV19 and TRBJ1-1; D unresolved. Germline CDR1 is LNHDA and CDR2 is SQIVND (reference sequence). V lost 6 bases to trimming and J lost 3 bases, with 11 bases between them. The CDR3 length is 13 residues. The CDR3 spells CASSTREHTEAFF. The DNA of the CDR3 is TGTGCCAGTAGCACCCGGGAGCACACTGAAGCTTTCTTT.

The J gene is TRBJ1-1, the V gene TRBV11-3; D not certain. This CDR3 has 12 residues. V dropped 0 bases and J dropped 8 bases, with 7 bases sitting between them. Looked up from germline, CDR1 is SGHNT and CDR2 is YENEEA. The CDR3 DNA is TGTGCCAGCAGCTTAGATGGTCGGGAAGCTTTCTTT. Translation gives CASSLDGREAFF.

The rearrangement joins TRBV5-4 to TRBJ2-5, with D possibly being TRBD1 (6 bases). Germline V gives CDR1 SGHNT, CDR2 YYREEE (reference sequence). Trimming shortened V by 4 bases and J by 0 bases, and 10 bases separated the two germline ends. The CDR3 runs 14 residues. For the CDR3, the DNA is TGTGCCAGCAGCCTCCGACAGGACCAAGAGACCCAGTACTTC. The encoded protein is CASSLRQDQETQYF.

The V call is TRBV15, the J call TRBJ2-1; 12 bases fit TRBD1. The CDR3 has 18 amino acids. Per germline, CDR1 LNHNV and CDR2 YYDKDF (reference sequence). Trimming at V came to 6 bases and at J to 4 bases, leaving 13 bases not matched to a gene. This CDR3 reads CATSTSQGTGGAYNEQFF. The CDR3 DNA follows: TGTGCCACCAGTACCTCACAAGGGACAGGGGGCGCGTACAATGAGCAGTTCTTC.

A single count supports this clone. V usage is TRBV5-1 and J usage is TRBJ1-4; 9 bases are shared with TRBD1. Trimming removed 4 bases from V and 6 bases from J; junction bases left unmatched: 4. Germline lookup yields CDR1 SGHRS and CDR2 YFSETQ. The CDR3 length is 14 residues. CDR3 in amino acids: CASSTGQGDEKLFF. The CDR3 DNA is TGCGCCAGCAGCACGGGACAGGGTGATGAAAAACTGTTTTTT.

The chain employs TRBV11-2 and TRBJ1-6; D is unclear. The germline gives CDR1 SGHAT, CDR2 FQNNGV. V was clipped by 2 bases and J by 13 bases, with 12 bases between them. CDR3 size: 13 residues. The CDR3 spells CASSLTGVGPLHF. The CDR3 nucleotides read TGTGCCAGCAGCTTAACGGGCGTCGGCCCCCTCCACTTT.